This is a list of T cell receptor beta chains from one sample in a study of blood T cell repertoires in COVID-19. Method: immunoSEQ multiplex PCR; TCRdb's copy keeps in-frame clones and lacks some. This sample yields 40,000 or so clones, of which roughly 78% are seen a single time; more than 20% belongs to the top ten. Sequencing was performed on peripheral blood. The receptors come from a man aged 65 to 85 with acute or convalescent COVID-19. CDR3s include the opening cysteine and the closing phenylalanine or tryptophan. A D gene is named only where the DNA matches it firmly. A row's size may be missing; if present it is once, few, many or a size class.

CASSRLGQVNTGELFF,TGTGCCAGTAGTAGGTTAGGACAGGTAAACACCGGGGAGCTGTTTTTT,TRBD1,TRBJ2-2,NA,TRBV19
CASSLMRGKETQYF,TGTGCCAGCAGTTTAATGCGGGGAAAAGAGACCCAGTACTTC,NA,TRBJ2-5,NA,TRBV28
CASSIDRLGNSPLHF,TGTGCCAGCTCGATCGACAGGTTGGGCAATTCACCCCTCCACTTT,NA,TRBJ1-6,NA,TRBV18
CASSFIQGANTIYF,TGTGCCAGCAGTTTTATCCAGGGGGCAAACACCATATATTTT,TRBD1,TRBJ1-3,NA,TRBV28
CASSYGPSGTDTQYF,TGTGCCAGCAGTTACGGCCCTTCGGGGACAGATACGCAGTATTTT,NA,TRBJ2-3,once,TRBV6-5
CASSYGQNQETQYF,TGTGCCAGCAGCTACGGACAGAACCAAGAGACCCAGTACTTC,NA,TRBJ2-5,NA,TRBV7-9
CASSLGLSTHGYTF,TGTGCCAGCAGCTTGGGACTTTCTACCCATGGCTACACCTTC,NA,TRBJ1-2,NA,TRBV7-2
CASSYNTGRTEAFF,TGTGCCAGCAGTTACAATACAGGGCGGACTGAAGCTTTCTTT,NA,TRBJ1-1,NA,TRBV28
CASSSQGNYGYTF,TGTGCCAGCAGCTCACAGGGGAACTATGGCTACACCTTC,TRBD1,TRBJ1-2,NA,TRBV7-9
CASSAPTGVYNEQFF,TGCGCCAGCAGCGCACCTACAGGGGTCTACAATGAGCAGTTCTTC,TRBD1,TRBJ2-1,NA,TRBV10-2
CASSLGQPGETQYF,TGTGCTAGCAGCTTAGGGCAGCCAGGAGAGACCCAGTACTTC,NA,TRBJ2-5,NA,TRBV7-7
CASSLAAGYEQYF,TGTGCCAGCAGCTTAGCTGCAGGCTACGAGCAGTACTTC,NA,TRBJ2-7,NA,TRBV11-2
CASTLSGSSYNEQFF,TGTGCCAGCACCCTCAGCGGAAGCTCCTACAATGAGCAGTTCTTC,NA,TRBJ2-1,NA,TRBV9
CASSPDSAGNTIYF,TGTGCCAGCAGCCCTGACAGTGCCGGAAACACCATATATTTT,NA,TRBJ1-3,NA,TRBV27
CASSFWTGGIGNQPQHF,TGTGCCAGCAGCTTTTGGACAGGGGGCATTGGCAATCAGCCCCAGCATTTT,TRBD1,TRBJ1-5,NA,TRBV5-6
CASSLTGVETEAFF,TGTGCCAGCAGCTTGACAGGGGTCGAAACTGAAGCTTTCTTT,TRBD1,TRBJ1-1,NA,TRBV7-9
CSVEERGFDRGRVDTQYF,TGCAGCGTTGAAGAAAGAGGCTTTGACAGGGGGCGGGTAGATACGCAGTATTTT,TRBD1,TRBJ2-3,few,TRBV29-1
CASSLDGSSYNEQFF,TGCGCCAGCAGCTTGGACGGGAGCTCCTACAATGAGCAGTTCTTC,NA,TRBJ2-1,few,TRBV5-1
CASSYSIDQAPMNTEAFF,TGTGCCAGCAGTTACTCGATAGACCAGGCCCCCATGAACACTGAAGCTTTCTTT,NA,TRBJ1-1,NA,TRBV6-2/TRBV6-3
CASSLHSNQPQHF,TGTGCCAGCAGCTTGCATAGCAATCAGCCCCAGCATTTT,NA,TRBJ1-5,NA,TRBV5-5
CASSYDTYGYTF,TGTGCCAGCAGTTACGACACATATGGCTACACCTTC,NA,TRBJ1-2,few,TRBV6-2/TRBV6-3
CASRTSTGGRTEQYF,TGCGCCAGCAGAACTTCGACAGGGGGTAGGACCGAGCAGTACTTC,TRBD1,TRBJ2-7,NA,TRBV5-1
CATSAQGVGQPQHF,TGTGCCACCAGTGCGCAGGGCGTGGGTCAGCCCCAGCATTTT,NA,TRBJ1-5,few,TRBV24-1
CASSSLTGVGTANEKLFF,TGTGCCAGCAGTTCCCTTACAGGGGTGGGAACGGCTAATGAAAAACTGTTTTTT,TRBD1,TRBJ1-4,NA,TRBV28
CAIHRGWKKHTGELFF,TGTGCCATACACAGGGGCTGGAAGAAACACACCGGGGAGCTGTTTTTT,TRBD1,TRBJ2-2,NA,TRBV10-3
CASSSGQGSNQPQHF,TGTGCCAGCAGTTCCGGACAGGGGAGCAATCAGCCCCAGCATTTT,TRBD1,TRBJ1-5,NA,TRBV28
CASSQDRGQPQHF,TGCGCCAGCAGCCAAGATAGGGGTCAGCCCCAGCATTTT,NA,TRBJ1-5,NA,TRBV4-3
CASSSGFGTLTYEQYF,TGTGCCAGCAGCTCAGGTTTCGGGACACTCACCTACGAGCAGTACTTC,NA,TRBJ2-7,NA,TRBV7-2
CARESTPSSYNEQFF,TGTGCCAGGGAATCGACACCAAGCTCCTACAATGAGCAGTTCTTC,NA,TRBJ2-1,NA,TRBV2
CASSQGGGTNYGYTF,TGTGCCAGCAGTCAGGGCGGCGGGACTAACTATGGCTACACCTTC,NA,TRBJ1-2,NA,TRBV6-6
CASKQSSTDTQYF,TGTGCCAGCAAACAATCTAGCACAGATACGCAGTATTTT,NA,TRBJ2-3,NA,TRBV27
CASSLNTGISYNEQFF,TGCGCCAGCAGCTTAAATACAGGGATCTCCTACAATGAGCAGTTCTTC,NA,TRBJ2-1,NA,TRBV4-1
CASSPREREGTDTQYF,TGCGCCAGCAGCCCAAGGGAGCGGGAGGGCACAGATACGCAGTATTTT,TRBD2,TRBJ2-3,NA,TRBV4-1
CASSLQGTIYF,TGTGCCAGCAGCCTACAGGGGACCATATATTTT,TRBD1,TRBJ1-3,few,TRBV3-1/TRBV3-2
CASSTGGAGTNEKLFF,TGTGCCAGCAGCACAGGGGGCGCAGGGACTAATGAAAAACTGTTTTTT,TRBD1,TRBJ1-4,NA,TRBV7-9
CASSLAPRGRSNQPQHF,TGTGCCAGCAGCTTAGCGCCCAGGGGGCGCAGCAATCAGCCCCAGCATTTT,TRBD1,TRBJ1-5,NA,TRBV7-8
CASSLEGDNQPQHF,TGTGCCAGCAGCTTGGAGGGGGACAATCAGCCCCAGCATTTT,NA,TRBJ1-5,NA,TRBV5-6
CASSLTGTGIGNTIYF,TGTGCCAGCAGTTTAACCGGGACAGGGATTGGAAACACCATATATTTT,TRBD1,TRBJ1-3,once,TRBV28
CASSSGGAGPYNEQFF,TGTGCCAGCAGCTCCGGGGGGGCAGGCCCCTACAATGAGCAGTTCTTC,TRBD2,TRBJ2-1,NA,TRBV7-9
CASRLTSGSGTGELFF,TGTGCCAGTAGACTGACTAGCGGGAGTGGCACCGGGGAGCTGTTTTTT,TRBD2,TRBJ2-2,NA,TRBV19
CASSETESYEQYF,TGCGCCAGCAGTGAGACAGAATCCTACGAGCAGTACTTC,NA,TRBJ2-7,NA,TRBV10-2
CASSLIGAGTEAFF,TGCGCCAGCAGCTTGATTGGGGCTGGCACTGAAGCTTTCTTT,NA,TRBJ1-1,NA,TRBV5-1
CAIRTDSGDNEQFF,TGTGCCATCAGAACGGACTCGGGTGACAATGAGCAGTTCTTC,NA,TRBJ2-1,NA,TRBV10-3
CASRRTGTGLNEKLFF,TGTGCCAGCAGAAGAACCGGGACAGGGTTAAATGAAAAACTGTTTTTT,TRBD1,TRBJ1-4,NA,TRBV6-6
CAISESRENEQYF,TGTGCCATCAGTGAGTCGAGAGAGAACGAGCAGTACTTC,NA,TRBJ2-7,NA,TRBV10-3
CASSLQGFFSSYNSPLHF,TGTGCCAGCAGCTTACAGGGTTTCTTTAGCTCCTATAATTCACCCCTCCACTTT,NA,TRBJ1-6,NA,TRBV7-8
CASTQIFSGNTIYF,TGTGCCAGCACCCAGATCTTCTCTGGAAACACCATATATTTT,NA,TRBJ1-3,NA,TRBV2
CASSLIAATNEKLFF,TGTGCCAGCAGCCTCATCGCGGCAACTAATGAAAAACTGTTTTTT,NA,TRBJ1-4,NA,TRBV14
CASSRWGGASYEQYF,TGTGCCAGCAGCCGATGGGGGGGGGCGTCCTACGAGCAGTACTTC,NA,TRBJ2-7,once,TRBV28
CASSFTSGTGELFF,TGTGCCAGTAGCTTCACTAGCGGGACCGGGGAGCTGTTTTTT,TRBD2,TRBJ2-2,few,TRBV19
CSVAGDRRQPQHF,TGCAGCGTTGCCGGTGACAGGAGGCAGCCCCAGCATTTT,NA,TRBJ1-5,few,TRBV29-1
CASSWVGSYGYTF,TGTGCCAGCAGCTGGGTAGGGAGCTATGGCTACACCTTC,NA,TRBJ1-2,NA,TRBV28